This section outlines one TCR beta chain sequence together with its context. The antigen is not known. This sample was taken from a study of cytomegalovirus exposure and HLA in healthy donors. Study-wide results and caveats: The Asian-associated ancestry cluster reportedly had fewer N-insertions than the roughly 720-donor mean in a later analysis. In a later analysis, a missense DCLRE1C variant was linked to TCR beta V- and J-gene trimming.

The germline V and J ends were trimmed by 4 bases and 6 bases, with 21 bases remaining between them. Germline V gene lookup returns CDR1 SGHAT and CDR2 FQNNGV. The length of the CDR3 is 16 residues. PCR used 60 Vbeta primers and 13 Jbeta primers. Profiling relied on immunoSEQ multiplex PCR, and the TCRdb table lists in-frame clones only, not all of them. The repertoire consists of about 210,000 clones, with 87% occurring once and the leading ten covering 1% to 1.4%. Sequencing used PBMCs. This TCR was recovered from a boy aged 2 to 10 in good health and CMV-seronegative. V is TRBV11-2 and J is TRBJ2-5, with D possibly matching TRBD2 (5 bases). DNA for the CDR3: TGTGCCAGCAGCTCGCAGCTAGCAATTCGGAGTAAGACCCAGTACTTC. Its protein is CASSSQLAIRSKTQYF.